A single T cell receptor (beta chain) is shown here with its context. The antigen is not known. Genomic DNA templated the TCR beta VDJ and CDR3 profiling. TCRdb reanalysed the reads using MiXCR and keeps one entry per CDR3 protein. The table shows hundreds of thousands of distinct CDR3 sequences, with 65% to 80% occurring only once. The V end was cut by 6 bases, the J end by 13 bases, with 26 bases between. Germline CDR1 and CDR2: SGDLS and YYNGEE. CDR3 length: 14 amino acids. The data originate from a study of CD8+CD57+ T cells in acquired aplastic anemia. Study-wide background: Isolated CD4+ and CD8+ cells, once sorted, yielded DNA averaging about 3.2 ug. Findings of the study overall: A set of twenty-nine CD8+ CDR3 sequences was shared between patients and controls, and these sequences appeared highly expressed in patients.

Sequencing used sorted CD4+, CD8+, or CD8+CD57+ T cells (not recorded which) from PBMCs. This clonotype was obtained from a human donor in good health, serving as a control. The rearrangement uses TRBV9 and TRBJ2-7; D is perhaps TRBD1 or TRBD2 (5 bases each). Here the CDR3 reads CASNTPGQLKLPYF. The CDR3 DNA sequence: TGTGCCAGCAACACCCCGGGGCAGCTGAAGCTGCCTTACTTC.